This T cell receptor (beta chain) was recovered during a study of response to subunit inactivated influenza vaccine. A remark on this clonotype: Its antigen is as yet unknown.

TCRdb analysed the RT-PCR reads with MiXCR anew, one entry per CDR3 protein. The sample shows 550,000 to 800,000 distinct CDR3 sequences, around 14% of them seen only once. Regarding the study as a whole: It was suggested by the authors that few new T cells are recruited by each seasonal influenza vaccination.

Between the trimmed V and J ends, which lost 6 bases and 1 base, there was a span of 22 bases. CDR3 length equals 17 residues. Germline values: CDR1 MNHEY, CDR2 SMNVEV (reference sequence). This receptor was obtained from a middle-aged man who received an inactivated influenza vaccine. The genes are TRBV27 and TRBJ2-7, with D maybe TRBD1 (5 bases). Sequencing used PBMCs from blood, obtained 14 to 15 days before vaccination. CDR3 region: CASSLPNLDRRSYEQYF. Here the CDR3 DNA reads TGTGCCAGCAGCCTCCCAAATCTAGACAGAAGGTCCTACGAGCAGTACTTC.